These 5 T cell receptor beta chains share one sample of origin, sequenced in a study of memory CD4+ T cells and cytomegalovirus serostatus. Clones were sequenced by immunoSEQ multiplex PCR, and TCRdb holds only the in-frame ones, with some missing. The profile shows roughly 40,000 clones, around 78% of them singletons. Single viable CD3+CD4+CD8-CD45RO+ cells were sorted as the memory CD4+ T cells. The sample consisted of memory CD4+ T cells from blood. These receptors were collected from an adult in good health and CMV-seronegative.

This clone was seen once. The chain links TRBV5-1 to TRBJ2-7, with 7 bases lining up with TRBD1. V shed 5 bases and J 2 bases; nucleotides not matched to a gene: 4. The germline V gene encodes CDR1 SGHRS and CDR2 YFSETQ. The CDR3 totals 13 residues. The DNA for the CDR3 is TGCGCCAGCAGTCTGCAGGGGGCCTACGAGCAGTACTTC. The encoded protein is CASSLQGAYEQYF.

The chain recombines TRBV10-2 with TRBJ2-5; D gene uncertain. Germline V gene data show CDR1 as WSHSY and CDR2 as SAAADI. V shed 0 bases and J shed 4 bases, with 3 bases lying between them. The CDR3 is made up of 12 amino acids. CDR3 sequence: CASSESGETQYF. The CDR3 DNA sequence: TGCGCCAGCAGTGAGTCTGGAGAGACCCAGTACTTC.

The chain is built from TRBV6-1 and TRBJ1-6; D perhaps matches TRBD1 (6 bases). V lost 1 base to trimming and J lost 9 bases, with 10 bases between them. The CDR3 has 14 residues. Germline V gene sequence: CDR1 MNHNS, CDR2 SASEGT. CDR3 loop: CASSEGRGGSPLHF. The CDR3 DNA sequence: TGTGCCAGCAGTGAAGGCAGGGGAGGTTCACCCCTCCACTTT.

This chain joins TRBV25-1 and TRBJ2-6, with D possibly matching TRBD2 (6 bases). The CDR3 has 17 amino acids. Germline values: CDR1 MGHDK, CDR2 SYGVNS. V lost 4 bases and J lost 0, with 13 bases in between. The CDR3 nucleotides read TGTGCCAGCAGTGGGGGACGGGGGAGCTCTGGGGCCAACGTCCTGACTTTC. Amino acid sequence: CASSGGRGSSGANVLTF.

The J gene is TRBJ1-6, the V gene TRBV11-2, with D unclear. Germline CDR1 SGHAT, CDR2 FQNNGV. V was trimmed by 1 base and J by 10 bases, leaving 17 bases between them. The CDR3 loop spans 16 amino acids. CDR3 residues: CASSLAGGKGGSPLHF. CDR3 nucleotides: TGTGCCAGCAGCTTAGCGGGAGGAAAAGGAGGGTCACCCCTCCACTTT.